The TCR beta chain described here comes from a study of blood T cell repertoires in COVID-19. Study-level background: PBMCs, B-cell-depleted T cells, or T cells were the source of the cDNA or gDNA that made up the material.

Authors' data handling: Nucleated cell number was recorded as an estimate derived from reference gene primer amplification. Clones were sequenced by immunoSEQ multiplex PCR, and TCRdb holds only the in-frame ones, with some missing. V and J calls and clone size are copied from that table; D and trimming were computed from the DNA. The table lists tens of thousands of clones, about nine tenths of them singletons. The V segment lost 4 bases and the J segment 5 bases; nucleotides outside the gene matches: 13. This CDR3 has 17 residues. Germline-derived CDR1 and CDR2 are SEHNR and FQNEAQ (reference sequence).

Input material: peripheral blood. The J gene is TRBJ2-1, the V gene TRBV7-9; TRBD1 matches at 8 bases. The source of this sequence is a man aged 45-60 years with active COVID-19. The CDR3 bases are TGTGCCAGCAGCTCCGTCTCCGGGACAGGAAACAACAATGAGCAGTTCTTC. Translated: CASSSVSGTGNNNEQFF.